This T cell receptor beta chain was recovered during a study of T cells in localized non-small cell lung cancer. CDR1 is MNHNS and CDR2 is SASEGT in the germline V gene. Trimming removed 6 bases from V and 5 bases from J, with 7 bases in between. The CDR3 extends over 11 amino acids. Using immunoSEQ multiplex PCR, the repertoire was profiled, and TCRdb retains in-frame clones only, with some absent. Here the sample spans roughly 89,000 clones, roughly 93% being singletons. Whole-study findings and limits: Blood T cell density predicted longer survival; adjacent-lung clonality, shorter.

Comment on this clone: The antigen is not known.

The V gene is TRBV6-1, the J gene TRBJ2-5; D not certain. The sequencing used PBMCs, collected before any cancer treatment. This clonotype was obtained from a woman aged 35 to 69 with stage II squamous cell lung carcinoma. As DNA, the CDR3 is TGTGCCAGCAGGGGTCGGGAGACCCAGTACTTC. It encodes CASRGRETQYF.